This passage covers 24 T cell receptor beta chains from one sample sequenced in a study of blood T cell repertoires in COVID-19. TCRdb keeps only in-frame clones here, not all; method: immunoSEQ multiplex PCR. The sample lists approximately 100,000 clones, 85% seen once, with under 2.5% in the top ten. Sequences were obtained from peripheral blood. These receptor sequences come from a human donor in a cohort sampled during active COVID-19.

CDR3 in amino acids: CASTSRQDNLGEQFF. Written as DNA, the CDR3 is TGTGCCAGCACCTCCAGACAGGATAACCTCGGGGAGCAGTTCTTC. The chain recombines TRBV21-1 with TRBJ2-1; the DNA was not used to check the table's D call, TRBD1. TRBV21-1 is tagged as a pseudogene. This CDR3 is 15 amino acids long.

This CDR3 is CASSSPSSGGSDTQYF. DNA of the CDR3: TGTGCCAGCAGTTCACCTTCTAGCGGGGGTTCAGATACGCAGTATTTT. The J gene is TRBJ2-3, the V gene TRBV28, with TRBD2 matching 10 bases. V lost 4 bases, J lost 4 bases, and 8 bases stayed unmatched. CDR3 length: 16 residues. From germline, CDR1 is MDHEN and CDR2 SYDVKM.

The V and J genes are TRBV6-1 and TRBJ1-2; 7 nucleotides match TRBD1. Germline loops: CDR1 MNHNS, CDR2 SASEGT. The CDR3 covers 15 residues. V dropped 0 bases and J dropped 10; count of bases not matched to a gene: 11. For the CDR3, the DNA is TGTGCCAGCAGTGAAGCCCCGAGACAGGGCGGCCACTACACCTTC. Its translation: CASSEAPRQGGHYTF.

In this sample, this clone turned up once. The J gene is TRBJ2-3, the V gene TRBV24-1, with TRBD2 matching 8 bases. J lost 5 bases, V lost 9 bases, and 9 bases had no gene match. The germline V gene has CDR1 KGHDR and CDR2 SFDVKD. The CDR3 covers 14 residues. The CDR3 DNA reads as TGTGCCACCGAGAGCGGGAGTCGCGGAGATACGCAGTATTTT. Translating it yields CATESGSRGDTQYF.

The chain links TRBV9 to TRBJ2-7; a possible D gene is TRBD1 (6 bases). The CDR3 length is 13 residues. The V gene's germline CDR1 is SGDLS and CDR2 YYNGEE. Trimming stripped 3 bases from V and 7 bases from J, with 14 bases between. The CDR3 region has the DNA TGTGCCAGCAGCGCCGGGACAATCGGGGAGCAGTACTTC. It yields the protein CASSAGTIGEQYF.

V is TRBV7-3 and J is TRBJ2-3, with TRBD1 identical over 7 bases. The CDR3 runs 14 residues. J gave up 1 base and V 5 bases, and 3 bases lay outside the gene matches. Germline assignment: CDR1 SGHTA and CDR2 FQGTGA. Written as DNA, the CDR3 is TGTGCCAGCAGCCGACAGGGTGGCACAGATACGCAGTATTTT. As protein: CASSRQGGTDTQYF.

The rearrangement links TRBV7-3 to TRBJ2-1, with D perhaps TRBD2 (6 bases). The CDR3 is made up of 13 amino acids. Germline V gene sequence: CDR1 SGHTA, CDR2 FQGTGA. V dropped 4 bases and J dropped 7 bases, with 11 bases sitting between them. The CDR3 region is CASSSEGWNEQFF. The DNA for the CDR3 is TGTGCCAGCAGCTCGGAGGGTTGGAATGAGCAGTTCTTC.

This clone was counted once. The chain carries TRBV6-5 and TRBJ1-4; 7 positions agree with TRBD1. The CDR3 is 15 residues long. J gave up 0 bases and V 6 bases, and 4 bases lay outside the gene matches. Germline V lookup: CDR1 MNHEY, CDR2 SVGAGI. The CDR3 DNA reads as TGTGCCAGCAGCTCTCAGGGGGCAACTAATGAAAAACTGTTTTTT. It translates to CASSSQGATNEKLFF.

The chain combines TRBV6-6 with TRBJ1-5, with no clear D. From germline, CDR1 is MNHNY and CDR2 SVGAGI (reference sequence). The V gene lost 9 bases and the J gene lost 0 bases, with 12 bases spanning the gap. The CDR3 runs 14 residues. CDR3 protein: CASTEGGSNQPQHF. The CDR3 DNA follows: TGTGCCAGTACCGAGGGAGGTAGCAATCAGCCCCAGCATTTT.

The chain is built from TRBV11-2 and TRBJ2-1; a possible D gene is TRBD2 (6 bases). Trimming stripped 1 base from V and 0 bases from J, with 16 bases between. The CDR3 sequence is 18 residues long. CDR1 is SGHAT and CDR2 is FQNNGV in the germline V gene. The CDR3 DNA reads as TGTGCCAGCAGCTTAGGGAGGGGCGGGTCGAGCTCCTACAATGAGCAGTTCTTC. Translating gives CASSLGRGGSSSYNEQFF. Variable domain in full (rest from reference TRBV11-2 and TRBJ2-1): EAGVAQSPRYKIIEKRQSVAFWCNPISGHATLYWYQQILGQGPKLLIQFQNNGVVDDSQLPKDRFSAERLKGVDSTLKIQPAKLEDSAVYLCASSLGRGGSSSYNEQFFGPGTRLTVL.

This chain connects TRBV13 to TRBJ2-2; TRBD2 matches 13 bases. Germline V gene sequence: CDR1 PRHDT, CDR2 FYEKMQ (reference sequence). Trimming cost V 4 bases and J 1 base; bases outside gene matches: 6. The CDR3 is 18 residues long. The CDR3 coding sequence is TGTGCCAGCAGCTACCTCGGACTAGCGGGGGAGAACACCGGGGAGCTGTTTTTT. Protein sequence: CASSYLGLAGENTGELFF.

V gene TRBV5-1 combines with J gene TRBJ2-5; no clear D gene. V was shortened by 4 bases and J by 1 base, with 8 bases between the two germline ends. CDR3 size: 13 residues. The germline V gene has CDR1 SGHRS and CDR2 YFSETQ. CDR3 sequence reads: CASSLQAQETQYF. CDR3 nucleotides: TGCGCCAGCAGCCTCCAAGCCCAAGAGACCCAGTACTTC.

The genes are TRBV7-3 and TRBJ2-1; D gene ambiguous. This CDR3 contains 14 residues. Germline V gives CDR1 SGHTA, CDR2 FQGTGA. V was pared by 4 bases and J by 4 bases, with 11 bases between. The CDR3: CASSSHPGYNEQFF. CDR3 DNA: TGTGCCAGCAGCTCACACCCCGGGTACAATGAGCAGTTCTTC.

The rearrangement uses TRBV11-1 and TRBJ2-7; 11 nucleotides match TRBD1. The length of the CDR3 is 16 residues. Germline V gene sequence: CDR1 SGHAT, CDR2 FQDESV (reference sequence). The V and J ends lost 4 bases and 2 bases, in that order; junction bases with no gene match: 7. The DNA for the CDR3 is TGTGCCAGCAGCTCGCTACCGGGACAGGGGGCCTACGAGCAGTACTTC. It yields the protein CASSSLPGQGAYEQYF.

The chain employs TRBV3-1 (or the pseudogene TRBV3-2) and TRBJ1-5; D gene unclear. The CDR3 is 14 amino acids. The germline V gene encodes CDR1 LGHDT and CDR2 YNNKEL (reference sequence). V lost 0 bases to trimming and J lost 0 bases, with 3 bases between them. The CDR3 coding sequence is TGTGCCAGCAGCCAAGATCTTAGCAATCAGCCCCAGCATTTT. It encodes CASSQDLSNQPQHF.

This chain connects TRBV7-3 to TRBJ2-5, with 8 nucleotides matching TRBD2. This CDR3 contains 14 residues. The J segment lost 4 bases and the V segment lost 4 bases, leaving 5 bases of the junction unmatched. Germline CDR1 SGHTA, CDR2 FQGTGA. CDR3 sequence reads: CASSSQAGVETQYF. CDR3 sequence (DNA): TGTGCCAGCAGCTCCCAAGCGGGAGTAGAGACCCAGTACTTC.

V gene TRBV18 combines with J gene TRBJ2-2; D gene uncertain. Germline values: CDR1 KGHSH, CDR2 LQKENI. This CDR3 has 16 amino acids. Trimming took off 0 bases at V and 3 bases at J, with 11 bases between the two ends. The CDR3 sequence: CASSPPAGRDTGELFF. The CDR3 bases are TGTGCCAGCTCACCACCGGCAGGTCGAGACACCGGGGAGCTGTTTTTT.

The genes are TRBV10-1 and TRBJ2-2; 11 nucleotides align to TRBD2. V lost 8 bases, J lost 1 base, and 0 bases stayed unmatched. Germline-derived CDR1 and CDR2 are WNHNN and SYGVQD (reference sequence). The CDR3 is 14 amino acids. The CDR3 coding sequence is TGCGCCAGCGGGACTAGCGGGAACACCGGGGAGCTGTTTTTT. The encoded protein is CASGTSGNTGELFF.

The genes are TRBV10-3 and TRBJ2-7; the D gene is possibly TRBD1 (6 bases). The CDR3 totals 14 residues. V was trimmed by 2 bases and J by 6 bases, leaving 14 bases between them. Per the germline V gene, CDR1 is ENHRY and CDR2 is SYGVKD. CDR3 nucleotide sequence: TGTGCCATCAGTGAGAGGGTACAGGGCTTCGAGCAGTACTTC. Residues: CAISERVQGFEQYF.

The chain couples TRBV19 to TRBJ1-2; no definite D call. Trimming shortened V by 4 bases and J by 4 bases, and 19 bases separated the two germline ends. The CDR3 is 16 amino acids. Germline V gene sequence: CDR1 LNHDA, CDR2 SQIVND (reference sequence). As DNA, the CDR3 is TGTGCCAGTAGTACCCCGTGGGAGGGAGGAGGCTATGGCTACACCTTC. It specifies CASSTPWEGGGYGYTF.

This chain connects TRBV5-1 to TRBJ2-2; TRBD2 aligns across 10 bases. Germline CDR1 is SGHRS and CDR2 is YFSETQ. J was trimmed by 7 bases and V by 0 bases; bases with no gene match: 0. This CDR3 is built from 14 residues. The CDR3 DNA reads TGCGCCAGCAGCTTGGGGACTAGCGGCGGGGAGCTGTTTTTT. Encoded protein: CASSLGTSGGELFF.

Only one count was recorded for this clone. The chain combines TRBV11-2 with TRBJ2-3; 9 bases are a match to TRBD1. The CDR3 runs 14 residues. Germline trimming cut 5 bases from V and 6 bases from J; bases unmatched to any gene: 6. CDR1 and CDR2 from the germline V gene are SGHAT and FQNNGV. CDR3 in amino acids: CASSRGQGRDTQYF. The CDR3 nucleotides are TGTGCCAGCAGCCGAGGACAGGGGAGGGATACGCAGTATTTT. The variable domain in full, with the rest retrieved from reference TRBV11-2 and TRBJ2-3, is EAGVAQSPRYKIIEKRQSVAFWCNPISGHATLYWYQQILGQGPKLLIQFQNNGVVDDSQLPKDRFSAERLKGVDSTLKIQPAKLEDSAVYLCASSRGQGRDTQYFGPGTRLTVL.

This chain links TRBV7-6 with TRBJ2-1, with 8 bases aligning to TRBD1. CDR1 and CDR2 from the germline V gene are SGHVS and FNYEAQ. Trimming at V came to 5 bases and at J to 3 bases, leaving 6 bases not matched to a gene. CDR3 length: 15 residues. The CDR3 bases are TGTGCCAGCAGCCTACAGGGGGGTGACTACAATGAGCAGTTCTTC. This codes for CASSLQGGDYNEQFF.

This chain joins TRBV3-1 (or the pseudogene TRBV3-2) and TRBJ2-3; possibly TRBD1 for D (5 bases). The V gene's germline CDR1 is LGHDT and CDR2 YNNKEL (reference sequence). V was pared by 4 bases and J by 1 base, with 9 bases between. The CDR3 covers 14 residues. The CDR3 protein is CASSRLTGTDTQYF. The CDR3 DNA reads as TGTGCCAGCAGCCGACTGACAGGCACAGATACGCAGTATTTT.